This T cell receptor beta chain was identified in a study of cytomegalovirus exposure and HLA in healthy donors. For the study at large: In a previous analysis, 110 million or so unique TCR beta sequences were found from roughly 200 million T cells.

This CDR3 spans 13 amino acids. Germline-derived CDR1 and CDR2 are MRHNA and SNTAGT. V shed 8 bases and J shed 10 bases, with 20 bases lying between them. Vbeta (60) and Jbeta (13) primers were used in the PCR. The table came from immunoSEQ multiplex PCR; TCRdb's copy has only in-frame clones and leaves some out. The table has some 130,000 clones, roughly 80% seen once; the top ten hold roughly 2.3%. Donors consisted of healthy bone marrow donors. The sample comprised PBMCs. The gene calls are TRBV6-4 and TRBJ1-1, with a weak D call TRBD1 (6 bases). This receptor was taken from a man in his thirties or forties in good health and CMV-seronegative. The CDR3 bases are TGTGCCAGCCAGGAAGCCCCGGGACAAAGAGCTTTCTTT. It encodes CASQEAPGQRAFF.